Below are 12 T cell receptor beta chains sequenced from a single sample in a study of cytomegalovirus exposure and HLA in healthy donors (dated by TCRdb to about 2017). The protocol used for the library was the immunoSEQ multiplex PCR assay. TCRdb took over this immuneACCESS table, retaining in-frame rearrangements with V and J assigned. Such tables are incomplete; in checked studies, under half of the missing clones stem from an unresolved V gene, and the remainder is unexplained. The table for this sample lists about 65,000 clones; approximately 93% of them were counted only once. Approximately 4.5% of the sample is in the top ten clones. Sequencing used PBMCs. All receptors come from a man between 18 and 29 years old in good health and CMV-seropositive.

J is TRBJ2-1 and V is TRBV4-2, with 12 positions matching TRBD2. This CDR3 contains 18 residues. CDR1 and CDR2 from the germline V gene are LGHNA and YNFKEQ. V lost 0 bases and J lost 2; bases outside the gene matches: 5. The CDR3 DNA follows: TGTGCCAGCAGCCAAGACGGCCTAGCGGGGGGGCCCTACAATGAGCAGTTCTTC. This encodes CASSQDGLAGGPYNEQFF.

The chain carries TRBV27 and TRBJ2-3; 12 bases are a match to TRBD2. Germline CDR1 reads MNHEY; CDR2 reads SMNVEV (reference sequence). V gave up 6 bases and J gave up 3 bases; unmatched junction bases: 7. The CDR3 length is 16 residues. The CDR3 is CASSNLAGGKTDTQYF. CDR3 DNA sequence: TGTGCCAGCAGCAACCTAGCGGGGGGGAAGACAGATACGCAGTATTTT.

This clone was counted a single time. CDR3 residues: CASSVVSYTDTQYF. As DNA, the CDR3 is TGTGCCAGCAGCGTAGTTTCGTACACAGATACGCAGTATTTT. V and J are TRBV9 and TRBJ2-3, with D unclear. The V and J ends lost 0 bases and 2 bases respectively, with 7 bases between them. This CDR3 is built from 14 residues. CDR1 SGDLS and CDR2 YYNGEE come from the germline V gene.

This clone is a singleton in its sample. The V gene is TRBV2, the J gene TRBJ1-3, with 8 positions matching TRBD1. Trimming removed 5 bases from V and 2 bases from J; junction bases left unmatched: 8. The CDR3 runs 16 residues. Germline V CDR1 and CDR2: SNHLY, FYNNEI. CDR3 loop: CASSRWQGAAGNTIYF. For the CDR3, the DNA is TGTGCCAGCAGTCGATGGCAGGGGGCCGCTGGAAACACCATATATTTT.

V is TRBV6-5 and J is TRBJ2-7; possibly TRBD2 for D (6 bases). Germline CDR1 is MNHEY and CDR2 is SVGAGI. This CDR3 contains 15 residues. V dropped 5 bases and J dropped 3 bases, with 17 bases sitting between them. The CDR3 region is CASSAGRRIFYEQYF. DNA of the CDR3: TGTGCCAGCAGTGCCGGGAGACGGATCTTCTACGAGCAGTACTTC.

The chain combines TRBV19 with TRBJ1-6; 7 nucleotides match TRBD1. V lost 4 bases to trimming and J lost 5 bases; unmatched junction nucleotides: 5. Germline CDR1 is LNHDA and CDR2 is SQIVND (reference sequence). This CDR3 spans 15 amino acids. CDR3 in amino acids: CASSSGTVNNSPLHF. In nucleotides, the CDR3 is TGTGCCAGTAGTAGTGGGACAGTCAATAATTCACCCCTCCACTTT.

This chain connects TRBV6-5 to TRBJ2-1, with 8 bases aligning to TRBD1. This CDR3 region has 15 residues. J gave up 3 bases and V 6 bases, and 7 bases lay outside the gene matches. CDR1 and CDR2 (germline): MNHEY, SVGAGI. CDR3 DNA: TGTGCCAGCAGATCAGGGGGCGGCTTCTACAATGAGCAGTTCTTC. Amino acids: CASRSGGGFYNEQFF.

The genes are TRBV27 and TRBJ1-2; 8 bases fit TRBD1. The germline CDR1 and CDR2 sequences are MNHEY and SMNVEV (reference sequence). The CDR3 totals 12 residues. V was clipped by 8 bases and J by 6 bases; unmatched bases: 5. CDR3 protein: CASGTGTHGYTF. The DNA of the CDR3 is TGTGCCAGCGGGACAGGAACCCATGGCTACACCTTC.

The V and J genes are TRBV6-6 and TRBJ2-5, with 10 nucleotides matching TRBD1. V trimming: 6 bases; J trimming: 3 bases; junction bases outside the gene matches: 7. The CDR3 length is 15 residues. Looked up from germline, CDR1 is MNHNY and CDR2 is SVGAGI (reference sequence). CDR3 amino acids: CASSSRDRGEETQYF. In nucleotides, the CDR3 is TGTGCCAGCAGCTCCAGGGACAGGGGCGAAGAGACCCAGTACTTC.

This clone occurred once. The chain couples TRBV2 to TRBJ1-5, with D perhaps matching TRBD1 (5 bases). CDR3 size: 14 residues. Germline CDR1 and CDR2: SNHLY and FYNNEI. The ends were cut back, 3 bases at V and 7 bases at J, with 13 bases in the middle. The CDR3 reads CASSEAGWGQPQHF. CDR3 DNA: TGTGCCAGCAGTGAGGCGGGATGGGGCCAGCCCCAGCATTTT.

The chain carries TRBV2 and TRBJ1-1, with D perhaps TRBD1 (5 bases). Trimming took 3 bases from V and 4 from J, leaving 12 bases between them. Germline lookup yields CDR1 SNHLY and CDR2 FYNNEI. The CDR3 length is 14 residues. CDR3 sequence reads: CASSDRVLGTEAFF. In DNA form, the CDR3 reads TGTGCCAGCAGTGACAGGGTGTTGGGCACTGAAGCTTTCTTT.

This clone was picked up a small number of times. The chain is built from TRBV2 and TRBJ1-1; no firm D call. The germline V and J ends were trimmed by 8 bases and 13 bases, with 14 bases remaining between them. Germline assignment: CDR1 SNHLY and CDR2 FYNNEI. This CDR3 has 10 amino acids. CDR3 loop: CASLGLRLFF. For the CDR3, the DNA is TGTGCCAGCCTTGGTTTACGACTTTTCTTT.